The clone carrying this T cell receptor (beta chain) appeared once. The antigen remains unidentified. With V trimmed by 9 bases and J by 4 bases, 6 bases remained unmatched. Germline CDR1 reads ENHRY; CDR2 reads SYGVKD. This CDR3 region has 13 residues. The sample is drawn from a study of Ad26.COV2.S vaccination and SARS-CoV-2 variants. The data were produced by immunoSEQ multiplex PCR, yet TCRdb's version contains in-frame clones alone and is incomplete. The sample lists hundreds of thousands of clones; around four fifths were seen once. Points from the study as a whole: Reportedly, after vaccination the spike-specific CD8+ and CD4+ T cell responses displayed substantial breadth. Placebo and vaccine recipients had non-spike TCR breadth that was similar.

Treatment defined: about 20 received Ad26.COV2.S at low or high dose, single or two shots; a few received placebo; per-sample allocation not given. Following the first vaccine or placebo injection, samples were taken on day 63. Sequencing used peripheral blood, obtained in a trial of Ad26.COV2.S vaccine versus placebo. The source is a person aged 18-65 years who received the Ad26.COV2.S COVID-19 vaccine or a placebo. The chain couples TRBV10-3 to TRBJ2-3, with 8 bases lining up with TRBD2. As DNA, the CDR3 is TGTGCCATATCCGGGGGGGCCTCAGATACGCAGTATTTT. Amino acid sequence: CAISGGASDTQYF.